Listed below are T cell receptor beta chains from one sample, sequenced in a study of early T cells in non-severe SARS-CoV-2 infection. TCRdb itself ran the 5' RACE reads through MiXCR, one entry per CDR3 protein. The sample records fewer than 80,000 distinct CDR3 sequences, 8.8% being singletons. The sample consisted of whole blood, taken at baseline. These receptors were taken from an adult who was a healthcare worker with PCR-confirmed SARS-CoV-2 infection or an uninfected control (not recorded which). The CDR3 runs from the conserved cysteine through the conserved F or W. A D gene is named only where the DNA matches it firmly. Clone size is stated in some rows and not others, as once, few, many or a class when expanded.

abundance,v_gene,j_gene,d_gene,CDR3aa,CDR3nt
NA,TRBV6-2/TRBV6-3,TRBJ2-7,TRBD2,CASSLAGDYEQYF,TGTGCCAGCAGCCTAGCGGGAGACTACGAGCAGTACTTC
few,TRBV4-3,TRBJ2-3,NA,CASSRGGKDTQYF,TGCGCCAGCAGCCGTGGGGGGAAAGATACGCAGTATTTT
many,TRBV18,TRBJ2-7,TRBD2,CASSTSGRASAEQYF,TGTGCCAGCTCAACTAGCGGGAGGGCCTCCGCCGAGCAGTACTTC
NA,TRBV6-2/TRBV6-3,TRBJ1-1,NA,CASSWKAEAFF,TGTGCCAGCAGTTGGAAAGCTGAAGCTTTCTTT
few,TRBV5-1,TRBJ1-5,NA,CASSLATGVGQPQHF,TGCGCCAGCAGCTTGGCCACGGGGGTTGGTCAGCCCCAGCATTTT
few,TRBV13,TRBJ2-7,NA,CASSSHREAYEQYF,TGTGCCAGCAGCTCACACAGGGAGGCCTACGAGCAGTACTTC
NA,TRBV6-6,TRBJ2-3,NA,CASSPDGDTQYF,TGTGCCAGCAGTCCCGACGGGGATACGCAGTATTTT
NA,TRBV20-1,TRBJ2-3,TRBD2,CSAISAGASTDTQYF,TGCAGTGCTATTAGCGCGGGAGCTAGCACAGATACGCAGTATTTT
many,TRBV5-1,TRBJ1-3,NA,CASSLAEGRSGNTIYF,TGCGCCAGCAGCTTGGCCGAGGGGCGTTCTGGAAACACCATATATTTT
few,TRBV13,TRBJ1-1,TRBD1,CASSLTFVTGGKNTEAFF,TGTGCCAGCAGCTTAACGTTTGTGACAGGGGGGAAGAACACTGAAGCTTTCTTT
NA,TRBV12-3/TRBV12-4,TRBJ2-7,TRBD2,CASSFRLAVLYEQYF,TGTGCCAGCAGTTTTAGACTAGCGGTTCTCTACGAGCAGTACTTC
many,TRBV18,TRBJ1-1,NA,CASSPGRENTEAFF,TGTGCCAGCTCACCCGGCAGGGAGAACACTGAAGCTTTCTTT
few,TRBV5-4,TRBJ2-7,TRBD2,CASRLAGSREQYF,TGTGCCAGCAGACTAGCGGGAAGCAGGGAGCAGTACTTC
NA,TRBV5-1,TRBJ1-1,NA,CASSLERYRDGEAFF,TGCGCCAGCAGCTTGGAACGATACCGGGACGGCGAAGCTTTCTTT
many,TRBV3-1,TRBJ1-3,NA,CASSQEGTAAWGNTIYF,TGTGCCAGCAGCCAAGAGGGAACAGCCGCATGGGGAAACACCATATATTTT
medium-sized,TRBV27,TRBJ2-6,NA,CASSPALGANVLTF,TGTGCCAGCAGTCCCGCACTTGGGGCCAACGTCCTGACTTTC
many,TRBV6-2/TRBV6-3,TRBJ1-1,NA,CASSYGTEAFF,TGTGCCAGCAGTTACGGGACTGAAGCTTTCTTT
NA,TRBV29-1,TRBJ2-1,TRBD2,CSVEGGLAGVGYNEQFF,TGCAGCGTTGAAGGCGGACTAGCGGGAGTTGGGTACAATGAGCAGTTCTTC
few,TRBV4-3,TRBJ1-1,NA,CASSLEGLTEAFF,TGCGCCAGCAGCCTAGAAGGGCTCACTGAAGCTTTCTTT
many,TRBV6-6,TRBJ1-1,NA,CASSLDTNTEAFF,TGTGCCAGCAGTCTTGACACGAACACTGAAGCTTTCTTT
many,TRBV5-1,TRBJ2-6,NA,CASSFLASSGANVLTF,TGCGCCAGCAGCTTTTTAGCGAGCTCTGGGGCCAACGTCCTGACTTTC
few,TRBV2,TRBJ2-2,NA,CASSEWDSGELFF,TGTGCCAGCAGTGAATGGGACTCCGGGGAGCTGTTTTTT
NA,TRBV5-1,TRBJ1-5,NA,CASSLDGTSSIRHF,TGCGCCAGCAGCCTAGACGGGACGTCTTCCATCCGGCATTTT
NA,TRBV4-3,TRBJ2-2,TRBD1,CASRKQGTNTGELFF,TGCGCCAGCAGAAAACAGGGGACGAACACCGGGGAGCTGTTTTTT
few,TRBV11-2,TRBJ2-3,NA,CASSYRHSSTDTQYF,TGTGCCAGCAGCTACCGTCACTCTAGCACAGATACGCAGTATTTT
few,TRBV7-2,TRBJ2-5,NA,CASSSTPALPQYF,TGTGCCAGCAGCTCGACCCCGGCACTGCCCCAGTACTTC
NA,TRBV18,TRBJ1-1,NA,CASSPRGGDHAEAFF,TGTGCCAGCTCACCAAGGGGCGGGGATCACGCTGAAGCTTTCTTT
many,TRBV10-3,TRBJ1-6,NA,CAISESWSQPLHF,TGTGCCATCAGTGAGTCATGGAGTCAACCCCTCCACTTT
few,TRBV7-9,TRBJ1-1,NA,CASSLGDRTEAFF,TGTGCCAGCAGCTTGGGGGACCGAACTGAAGCTTTCTTT
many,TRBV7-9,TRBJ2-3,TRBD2,CASSVAGGGTDTQYF,TGTGCCAGCAGCGTAGCGGGAGGCGGCACAGATACGCAGTATTTT
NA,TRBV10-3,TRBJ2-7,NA,CAISESSVGTVTPILRLYEQYF,TGTGCCATCAGTGAGTCTAGTGTTGGGACGGTTACCCCTATCCTCCGTCTGTACGAGCAGTACTTC
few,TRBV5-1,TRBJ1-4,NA,CASTWAENEKLFF,TGCGCCAGTACCTGGGCAGAAAATGAAAAACTGTTTTTT
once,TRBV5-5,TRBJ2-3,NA,CASSPWSGDTQYF,TGTGCCAGCAGCCCTTGGAGCGGAGATACGCAGTATTTT
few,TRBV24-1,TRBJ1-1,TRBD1,CATSDLLLAAGGRRTEAFF,TGTGCCACCAGTGATTTGCTTCTGGCGGCAGGGGGAAGGAGGACTGAAGCTTTCTTT
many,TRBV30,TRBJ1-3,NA,CAWSPPSGSGNTIYF,TGTGCCTGGTCCCCCCCGTCGGGCTCTGGAAACACCATATATTTT
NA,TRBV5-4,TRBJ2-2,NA,CASSWVDNGELFF,TGTGCCAGCAGCTGGGTAGACAACGGGGAGCTGTTTTTT
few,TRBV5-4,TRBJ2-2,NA,CASSSSAGDTLTGELFF,TGTGCCAGCAGCTCCTCGGCCGGGGACACCTTAACCGGGGAGCTGTTTTTT
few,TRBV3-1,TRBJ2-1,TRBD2,CASSLGLAFRNEQFF,TGTGCCAGCAGCTTGGGACTAGCGTTTAGGAATGAGCAGTTCTTC
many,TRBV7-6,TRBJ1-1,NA,CASSSRGRQVGAEAFF,TGTGCCAGCAGCTCTAGGGGCCGACAGGTTGGCGCTGAAGCTTTCTTT
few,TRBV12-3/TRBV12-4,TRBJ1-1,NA,CASSLGPGEAFF,TGTGCCAGCAGTTTGGGACCCGGGGAGGCTTTCTTT
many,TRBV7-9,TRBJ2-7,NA,CASSRSFEQYF,TGTGCCAGCAGCCGCTCCTTCGAGCAGTACTTC
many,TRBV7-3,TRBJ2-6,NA,CASSYTPSGANVLTF,TGTGCCAGCAGCTACACCCCCTCCGGGGCCAACGTCCTGACTTTC
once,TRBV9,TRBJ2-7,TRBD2,CASSPGERGEGVYEQYF,TGTGCCAGCAGCCCCGGAGAGCGGGGGGAAGGGGTCTACGAGCAGTACTTC
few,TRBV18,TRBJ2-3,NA,CASSLPDRPGDTQYF,TGTGCCAGCTCACTTCCAGACCGTCCGGGAGATACGCAGTATTTT
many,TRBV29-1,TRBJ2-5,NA,CSSGEETQYF,TGCAGCTCAGGGGAAGAGACCCAGTACTTC
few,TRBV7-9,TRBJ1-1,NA,CASSLTPEAFF,TGTGCCAGCAGCTTAACCCCTGAAGCTTTCTTT
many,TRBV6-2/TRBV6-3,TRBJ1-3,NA,CASNLGFSGNTIYF,TGTGCCAGCAACCTGGGATTCTCTGGAAACACCATATATTTT
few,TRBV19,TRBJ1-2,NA,CASSIDRNLGLYTF,TGTGCCAGTAGTATAGATCGGAACCTCGGGCTGTACACCTTC
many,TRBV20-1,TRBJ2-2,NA,CSARDVATGFLSELFF,TGCAGTGCTAGAGATGTAGCTACCGGCTTTTTATCGGAGCTGTTTTTT
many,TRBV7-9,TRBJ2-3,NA,CASSYGYGEEDTQYF,TGTGCCAGCAGCTATGGGTACGGCGAAGAAGATACGCAGTATTTT
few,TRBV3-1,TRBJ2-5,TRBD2,CASSQSGLAGDPETQYF,TGTGCCAGCAGCCAATCGGGACTAGCGGGAGACCCAGAGACCCAGTACTTC
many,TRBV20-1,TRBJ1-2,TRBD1,CSARQGYGYTF,TGCAGTGCCCGACAGGGGTATGGCTACACCTTC
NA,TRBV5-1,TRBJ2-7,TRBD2,CASTPSASGRALHEQYF,TGCGCCAGCACCCCATCGGCTAGCGGGAGGGCCCTCCACGAGCAGTACTTC
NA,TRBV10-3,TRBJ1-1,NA,CAISLFSGGTEAFF,TGTGCCATCAGCCTTTTCTCCGGAGGCACTGAAGCTTTCTTT
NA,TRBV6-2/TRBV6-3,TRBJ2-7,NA,CASSFLKTALEEQYF,TGTGCCAGCAGTTTCCTTAAGACAGCGTTGGAAGAGCAGTACTTC